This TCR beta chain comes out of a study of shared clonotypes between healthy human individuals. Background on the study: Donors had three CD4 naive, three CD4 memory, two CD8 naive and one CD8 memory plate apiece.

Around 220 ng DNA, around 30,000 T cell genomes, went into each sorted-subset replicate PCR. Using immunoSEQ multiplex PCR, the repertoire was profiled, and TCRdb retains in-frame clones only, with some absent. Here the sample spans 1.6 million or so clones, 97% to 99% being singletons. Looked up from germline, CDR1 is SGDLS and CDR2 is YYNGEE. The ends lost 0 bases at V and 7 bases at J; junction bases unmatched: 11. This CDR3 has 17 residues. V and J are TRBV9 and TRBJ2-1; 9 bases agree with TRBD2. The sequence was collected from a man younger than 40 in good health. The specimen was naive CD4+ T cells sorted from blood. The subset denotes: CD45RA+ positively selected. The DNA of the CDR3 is TGTGCCAGCAGCGTAGGAGGAGCGGGAGGCCCATTGAATGAGCAGTTCTTC. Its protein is CASSVGGAGGPLNEQFF.